This T cell receptor beta chain was documented in a study of immune evolution from preneoplasia to lung adenocarcinoma. Study-wide points: Clonality was highest in normal lung, lower in later-stage lesions apparently.

Regarding this clone: Antigen specificity is unknown.

This CDR3 region has 14 residues. In germline, CDR1 is SGHRS, CDR2 YFSETQ. The germline V and J ends were trimmed by 0 bases and 8 bases, with 12 bases remaining between them. Measured with immunoSEQ multiplex PCR; TCRdb has only the in-frame clones, and not every one. The data show around 5,000 clones, around four fifths seen once. The sequencing sample was made of FFPE minimally invasive lung adenocarcinoma tissue. The chain joins TRBV5-1 to TRBJ1-3; TRBD1 might be the D (5 bases). The receptor was isolated from a person between 70 and 80 years old with lung adenocarcinoma. The CDR3 nucleotides are TGCGCCAGCAGCTTGGAAGGGGCTGAAGACACCATATATTTT. Amino acid sequence: CASSLEGAEDTIYF.